This TCR beta chain emerged from a study of shared clonotypes between healthy human individuals. V was clipped by 4 bases and J by 7 bases; unmatched bases: 8. Germline V gene sequence: CDR1 SGHRS, CDR2 YFSETQ. CDR3 size: 15 residues. General study findings and limits: Larger estimated richness was generally seen in naive subsets than in memory subsets.

Details on this clone: Its cognate antigen is unknown.

Those who donated were healthy HIV-negative adults, with no recent acute infections or vaccinations reported. TCRdb keeps only in-frame clones here, not all; method: immunoSEQ multiplex PCR. The profile covers more than 2 million clones, with roughly 94% appearing a single time and 0.13% taken by the ten largest. This clonotype was obtained from a man between 18 and 29 years old in good health. The V gene is TRBV5-1, the J gene TRBJ1-6, with TRBD1 identical over 7 bases. The sequenced sample was naive CD4+ T cells sorted from blood. Subset defined: CD45RA+ positively selected. Here the CDR3 reads CASSVPGTANSPLHF. CDR3 DNA: TGCGCCAGCAGCGTACCCGGGACAGCAAATTCACCCCTCCACTTT.